This T cell receptor (beta chain) was found in a study of T cell responses to AZD1222 COVID-19 vaccine. Repertoires were generated with immunoSEQ multiplex PCR, while TCRdb's copy carries only in-frame clones and drops some. The table has around 120,000 clones, about nine tenths seen once; the top ten hold 0.85% to 1.3%. Of note for this clone: Its specificity is not known.

Regarding the study as a whole: Most donors were white British and more were female, and clonal diversity was possibly underestimated. Regions left unmutated in variants are reportedly the target of nearly half of spike-specific TCRs.

V lost 6 bases and J lost 0, with 11 bases in between. The germline CDR1 and CDR2 sequences are LNHDA and SQIVND (reference sequence). The CDR3 runs 15 residues. The genes are TRBV19 and TRBJ2-2, with a tentative D call TRBD1 (5 bases). This TCR was recovered from an adult in good health. The input for sequencing was peripheral blood, taken on day 0 of AZD1222 vaccination. CDR3 protein: CASRAGQANTGELFF. The CDR3 DNA sequence: TGTGCCAGTAGGGCAGGACAAGCGAACACCGGGGAGCTGTTTTTT.